This TCR beta chain was found in a study of shared clonotypes between healthy human individuals (dated by TCRdb to 2020 to 2022). Regarding the study in general: The cohort comprised a couple of women and a few men aged 18 to 49 years. Different laboratories and diverse techniques were used to prepare libraries and sequence TCR repertoires, to increase sequencing depth and limit assay-specific biases. Leukapheresis yielded between about 0.85 and 9 billion PBMCs per donor. Blood TCR repertoires of four to six healthy adults were deeply sequenced to estimate repertoire size and the extent of clonotype sharing between individuals. Points the paper makes about the study in general: Only blood was sampled, and tissue TCR repertoires likely differ from those in blood. Pairwise subsampling led to the expectation that sequencing depth would affect the degree of clonotype sharing among donors. Because the study included only a small number of donors, the genetic and exposure-history diversity represented was limited.

Using the deep immunoSEQ assay, multiplex PCR amplified TCR CDR3 regions from genomic DNA. Extracted genomic DNA from each cell subset was spread evenly across all wells of several immunoSEQ 96-well plates, with each plate serving as a replicate. For unsorted PBMC, about 0.3 ug genomic DNA, equal to about 29,000 T cell genomes, was loaded into each replicate PCR. Ten immunoSEQ deep assay plates were used to sequence the unsorted PBMC genomic DNA. The purified libraries were quantified using a Qubit 3.0 fluorometer, sized with a Bioanalyzer 2100, and then quantified again using the KAPA Library Quantification kit. Every immunoSEQ 96-well plate was sequenced on a separate single-read 150-cycle Illumina NextSeq 550 flow cell. On the study's bioinformatics: Because the immunoSEQ output included only junctional sequences and no quality scores, the filtering could not be the same as the filtering used for full-length reads. To assign V/J genes and CDR3, sequences were annotated using PyIR, a Python wrapper for IgBLAST v1.9, with IMGT germline references. Any read was removed if the V/J assignment was weak (E-value above 1e-6), the CDR3 was missing, or the read contained stop codons, out-of-frame junctions, or ambiguous translated residues. V3J clonotypes were defined as sequences sharing the same inferred V gene, J gene, and CDR3 amino acid sequence. To compute the percentage overlap between repertoires, the number of shared unique clonotypes was divided by the size of the smaller repertoire. RTK rarefaction, the Chao1 estimator, and Recon v2.1 estimates of unobserved clonotypes were used to assess repertoire richness. Imported from immuneACCESS, the table was reduced by TCRdb to in-frame sequences with V and J called. These copies leave out some clones; in studies compared against another copy, an unresolved V gene accounts for under half, and the cause of the remainder is not known. The V and J calls and clone size come from that table; D and trimming were worked out from the DNA. Counted in this sample were around 500,000 clones; almost 80% of them appeared once. In total, the top ten clones hold around 12% of the sample.

The donors were healthy, HIV-negative adults who had no recently reported acute infections or vaccinations. Every donor was a Caucasian adult living in Nashville, Tennessee, USA. In the unsorted samples, 70 million to 90 million PBMCs were counted, and genomic DNA was extracted using the QIAamp DNA Blood Mini kit. Blood was obtained by leukapheresis, after which PBMCs were separated by Ficoll-Histopaque density gradient centrifugation and cryopreserved in liquid nitrogen vapor phase. The junction shows trimming of 3 bases on V and 5 bases on J, plus 15 bases between the germline ends. The CDR3 contains 14 residues, cysteine and phenylalanine counted. The read is trimmed to its CDR3 DNA, 42 bases read in frame from base 1. The germline V gene sets CDR1 to SGHRS and CDR2 to YFSETQ. On this clone itself: Which antigen it targets is not known. No much larger clone exists at a distance of one base, and base qualities are not known.

The clonotype originates from a woman aged 40 to 55 in good health. Some clones in this sample may be carry-over from other donors' samples. Recombination connected TRBV5-1 to TRBJ2-7, with TRBD1 as a weak D call on 6 bases. The sequenced sample was PBMCs. The encoded CDR3 is CASSYSTGTDEQYF. The bases are TGCGCCAGCAGCTACTCGACAGGAACGGACGAGCAGTACTTC.